A selection of T cell receptor beta chains follows, all from one sample in a study of shared clonotypes between healthy human individuals. Repertoires were generated with immunoSEQ multiplex PCR, while TCRdb's copy carries only in-frame clones and drops some. The data show millions of clones, approximately 95% seen once. What was sequenced was naive CD4+ T cells sorted from blood. The receptors here all came from a man aged 18 to 30 in good health. Both conserved end residues are part of each CDR3. A D gene is named only where the DNA matches it firmly. Clone sizes are given selectively: once, few, many, or a class where the clone is expanded.

>-|TRBV5-1|TRBJ2-3|-
TGCGCCAGCAGCTTGGGACAGGTCCGTCCAGATACGCAGTATTTT
CASSLGQVRPDTQYF
>-|TRBV11-2|TRBJ2-7|-
TGTGCCAGCAGCCTCTCAGGTTCCTACGAGCAGTACTTC
CASSLSGSYEQYF
>TRBD1|TRBV5-1|TRBJ1-4|-
TGCGCCAGCAGCTTGGAGACAGGGGGCAGGACTAATGAAAAACTGTTTTTT
CASSLETGGRTNEKLFF
>-|TRBV10-3|TRBJ2-3|-
TGTGCCATCAGTGACAGGGGAGACGATACGCAGTATTTT
CAISDRGDDTQYF
>TRBD2|TRBV9|TRBJ2-1|-
TGTGCCAGCAGCGCTCAACCTCGGGGGGACTTTATTAGTGAGCAGTTCTTC
CASSAQPRGDFISEQFF
>-|TRBV10-1|TRBJ2-3|-
TGCGCCAGCAGTGATGGGCAGCTAGATATTCCAGATACGCAGTATTTT
CASSDGQLDIPDTQYF
>TRBD1|TRBV2|TRBJ1-1|-
TGTGCCAGCAGTGGGACAGGCACGAACACTGAAGCTTTCTTT
CASSGTGTNTEAFF
>-|TRBV7-9|TRBJ1-6|-
TGTGCCAGCAGCTTAAATGCCCCGGGACACCATAATTCACCCCTCCACTTT
CASSLNAPGHHNSPLHF
>TRBD1|TRBV7-2|TRBJ1-1|-
TGTGCCAGCAGCTTCCGGGGGACAGGGGAAACTGAAGCTTTCTTT
CASSFRGTGETEAFF
>TRBD1|TRBV5-6|TRBJ1-4|-
TGTGCCAGCAGCTTGTCGAGACAGGGGAAACTTACTTTT
CASSLSRQGKLTF
>-|TRBV6-1|TRBJ2-3|-
TGTGCCAGCACCCGTGACGGGTATACGCAGTATTTT
CASTRDGYTQYF
>-|TRBV5-1|TRBJ2-7|-
TGCGCCAGCAGCACAGGCAGACTCTACGAGCAGTACTTC
CASSTGRLYEQYF
>-|TRBV19|TRBJ2-7|-
TGTGCCAGTAGTATATCCGAGGTGGGCGAGCAGTACTTC
CASSISEVGEQYF
>-|TRBV7-2|TRBJ1-6|-
TGTGCCAGCAGCTTAGACGCCCGAGGAAGTTCACCCCTCCACTTT
CASSLDARGSSPLHF
>-|TRBV5-4|TRBJ1-3|-
TGTGCCAGCAGCTTAGATGGGAGGAATTCTGTCGGAAACACCATATATTTT
CASSLDGRNSVGNTIYF
>TRBD1|TRBV6-6|TRBJ1-5|-
TGTGCCAGCAGTCCCGGGACAGGGGCCCAGCCCCAGCATTTT
CASSPGTGAQPQHF
>TRBD1|TRBV4-2|TRBJ1-5|-
TGTGCCAGCAGCCAACCGGACAGGGTCGATCAGCCCCAGCATTTT
CASSQPDRVDQPQHF
>TRBD2|TRBV30|TRBJ2-5|-
TGTGCCTGGAGCCTCGAGACTAGCCTCCAAGAGACCCAGTACTTC
CAWSLETSLQETQYF
>-|TRBV28|TRBJ2-1|-
TGTGCCAGCAGTTCCTCGGGACTTGAGCAGTTCTTC
CASSSSGLEQFF
>TRBD2|TRBV10-3|TRBJ2-2|-
TGTGCCATCAGTGAGTCGCTGTATGTGGCGGGAGGGGAGACCGGGGAGCTGTTTTTT
CAISESLYVAGGETGELFF
>-|TRBV6-5|TRBJ1-1|-
TGTGCCAGCACCCGGGGGTCTCCTACTGAAGCTTTCTTT
CASTRGSPTEAFF
>-|TRBV18|TRBJ2-6|-
TGTGCCAGCGAGAGGACGGCTGGGGCCAACGTCCTGACTTTC
CASERTAGANVLTF
>-|TRBV6-6|TRBJ1-5|-
TGTGCCAGCAAATCGGGGGCGGGCAATCAGCCCCAGCATTTT
CASKSGAGNQPQHF
>-|TRBV29-1|TRBJ2-4|-
TGCAGCGTGTCCCCCGGTGCCAAAAACATTCAGTACTTC
CSVSPGAKNIQYF
>-|TRBV2|TRBJ2-1|-
TGTGCCAGCCTAGGATACAATGAGCAGTTCTTC
CASLGYNEQFF
>-|TRBV30|TRBJ2-7|-
TGTGCCTGGAGCGGAGGGGGCGGCGCCTACGAGCAGTACTTC
CAWSGGGGAYEQYF
>-|TRBV25-1|TRBJ2-3|-
TGTGCCAGCAGTGAAAGGACAGATACGCAGTATTTT
CASSERTDTQYF
>TRBD2|TRBV5-1|TRBJ2-1|-
TGCGCCAGCAGCTCGAGGACTAGCGCCTACAATGAGCAGTTCTTC
CASSSRTSAYNEQFF
>-|TRBV7-9|TRBJ1-1|-
TGTGCCAGCACAAAAGATGAAGCTTTCTTT
CASTKDEAFF
>-|TRBV4-1|TRBJ1-4|-
TGCGCCAGCAGCCAAGATTGGGGGGGCCGGGAAAAACTGTTTTTT
CASSQDWGGREKLFF
>-|TRBV10-3|TRBJ1-6|-
TGTGCCATCAGTGAGGGTCGATCAAATTCACCCCTCCACTTT
CAISEGRSNSPLHF
>TRBD1|TRBV2|TRBJ2-7|-
TGTGCCAGCAGTGAAAACAGGGGGCTGACCTACGAGCAGTACTTC
CASSENRGLTYEQYF
>-|TRBV7-2|TRBJ1-2|-
TGTGCCAGCAGCTTAGTGGGGTCGGAGGGCTACACCTTC
CASSLVGSEGYTF
>TRBD2|TRBV7-9|TRBJ2-3|once
TGTGCCAGCAGCTTCGTCGGGACTAGCGGGGGGACAGATACGCAGTATTTT
CASSFVGTSGGTDTQYF
>-|TRBV19|TRBJ2-1|-
TGTGCCAGTGGGGACGGATACTCCTACAATGAGCAGTTCTTC
CASGDGYSYNEQFF
>-|TRBV10-3|TRBJ1-1|-
TGTGCCATCAGCCCAACCCCCGAAGCTTTCTTT
CAISPTPEAFF
>-|TRBV7-9|TRBJ2-7|-
TGTGCCAGCAGCTTAGCGGGGTCCGACGAGCAGTACTTC
CASSLAGSDEQYF
>-|TRBV11-2|TRBJ2-7|once
TGTGCCAGCAGCTTAGTTGGGGCAGGTCCCTCCTACGAGCAGTACTTC
CASSLVGAGPSYEQYF
>TRBD2|TRBV18|TRBJ2-3|-
TGTGCCAGCTCACCGGCTAGCGGATACACAGATACGCAGTATTTT
CASSPASGYTDTQYF
>TRBD2|TRBV5-4|TRBJ2-3|-
TGTGCCAGCAGGCCTAGCGGGAGAGATGAGGATACGCAGTATTTT
CASRPSGRDEDTQYF
>-|TRBV6-6|TRBJ1-4|-
TGTGCCAGCAGTTACGGACCGACTAATGAAAAACTGTTTTTT
CASSYGPTNEKLFF
>-|TRBV5-7|TRBJ2-1|-
TGTGCCAGCAGCTTGATGGAATGGGAGCAGTTCTTC
CASSLMEWEQFF
>TRBD1|TRBV7-9|TRBJ1-1|-
TGTGCCAGCAGCCGAACAGGGGGTCGGACTGAAGCTTTCTTT
CASSRTGGRTEAFF
>TRBD2|TRBV4-3|TRBJ2-5|-
TGCGCCAGCAGCCGAGGCATTAGCGGGTCCCAAGAGACCCAGTACTTC
CASSRGISGSQETQYF
>TRBD2|TRBV7-6|TRBJ2-7|-
TGTGCCAGCAGCCCGCAACGCTGGGGGGGATATTACGAGCAGTACTTC
CASSPQRWGGYYEQYF
>-|TRBV29-1|TRBJ1-2|-
TGCAGCGTTGTTGAGGGATACTACTATGGCTACACCTTC
CSVVEGYYYGYTF
>TRBD1|TRBV2|TRBJ2-7|-
TGTGCCAGCAGTGAAATGGGACAGGGGACTTACGAGCAGTACTTC
CASSEMGQGTYEQYF
>-|TRBV7-2|TRBJ1-1|-
TGTGCCAGCAGCTTAGATGTAACACAAGCTTTCTTT
CASSLDVTQAFF
>TRBD1|TRBV7-3|TRBJ2-3|-
TGTGCCAGCAGCTTAAGGGACAGCTTCACAGATACGCAGTATTTT
CASSLRDSFTDTQYF
>TRBD1|TRBV7-2|TRBJ1-2|-
TGTGCCAGCAGCTTACTGGGACAGGGGGATGGCTACACCTTC
CASSLLGQGDGYTF
>-|TRBV9|TRBJ1-1|-
TGTGCCAGCAGCGTACCGTATGGGGGATTCAACACTGAAGCTTTCTTT
CASSVPYGGFNTEAFF
>-|TRBV4-3|TRBJ2-7|-
TGCGCCAGCAGCCAAGGGACTCCTAGCTCCTACGAGCAGTACTTC
CASSQGTPSSYEQYF
>-|TRBV19|TRBJ1-2|-
TGTGCCAGTAGTCCGTCGTACTATGGCTACACCTTC
CASSPSYYGYTF
>TRBD1|TRBV5-4|TRBJ2-6|once
TGTGCCAGCAGCTCCCGGGACAGGAGCTCTGGGGCCAACGTCCTGACTTTC
CASSSRDRSSGANVLTF